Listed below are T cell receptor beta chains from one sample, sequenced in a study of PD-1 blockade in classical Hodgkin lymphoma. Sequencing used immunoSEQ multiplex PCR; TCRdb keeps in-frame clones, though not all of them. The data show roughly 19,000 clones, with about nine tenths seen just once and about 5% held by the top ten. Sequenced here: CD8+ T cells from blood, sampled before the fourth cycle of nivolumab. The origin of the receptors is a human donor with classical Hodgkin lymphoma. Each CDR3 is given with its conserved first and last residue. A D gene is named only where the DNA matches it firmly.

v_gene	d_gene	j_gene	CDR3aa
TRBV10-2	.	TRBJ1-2	CATSPTRVGNGYTF
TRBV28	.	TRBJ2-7	CASSSSLSYEQYF
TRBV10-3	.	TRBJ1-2	CAIEEENGYTF
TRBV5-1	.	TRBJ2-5	CASSLDPTPETQYF
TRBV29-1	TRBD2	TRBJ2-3	CSQVGPASGSGTDTQYF
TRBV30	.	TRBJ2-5	CAWSVSETQYF
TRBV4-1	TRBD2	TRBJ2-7	CASSQHQTSSGNRYF
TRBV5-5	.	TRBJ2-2	CASSLRPGEEGQPSTGELFF
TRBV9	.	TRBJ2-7	CASSVEWAPQLEQYF
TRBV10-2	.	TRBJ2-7	CASSELGDPYDSYEQYF
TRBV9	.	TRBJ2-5	CASSVGWGGETQYF
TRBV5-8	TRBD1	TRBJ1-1	CASSPTGGNTEAFF
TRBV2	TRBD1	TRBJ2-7	CASRPGQGFEQYF
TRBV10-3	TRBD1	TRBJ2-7	CAAASRRGHEQYF
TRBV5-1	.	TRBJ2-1	CASSADAGTNEQFF
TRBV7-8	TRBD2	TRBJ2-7	CASGRGGGREQYF
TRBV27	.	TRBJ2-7	CASSSVERQYF
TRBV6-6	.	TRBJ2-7	CASSYTETQSYEQYF
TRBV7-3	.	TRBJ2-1	CASSLISGYNEQFF
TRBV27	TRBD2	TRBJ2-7	CASSSGLAGGPSYEQYF
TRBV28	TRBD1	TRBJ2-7	CASSGTGTYEQYF
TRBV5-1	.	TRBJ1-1	CASSLARRTNTEAFF
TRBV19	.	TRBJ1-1	CASNEDRNTEAFF
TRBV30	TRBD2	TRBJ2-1	CAWSPSGIGNEQFF
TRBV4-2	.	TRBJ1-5	CASSQVAGNQPQHF
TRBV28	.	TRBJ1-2	CASHWDYGYTF
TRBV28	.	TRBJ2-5	CASSLWGGGRKETQYF
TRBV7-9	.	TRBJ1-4	CASRKDRNEKLFF
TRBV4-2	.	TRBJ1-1	CASSQRPGDTEAFF
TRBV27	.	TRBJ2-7	CASGLLEQYF
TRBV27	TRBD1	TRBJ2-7	CASSETGSPYEQYF
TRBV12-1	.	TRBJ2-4	CASILPEGGREGHPTIAKNIQYF
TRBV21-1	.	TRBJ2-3	CASSESRVRKGAHQDTQYF